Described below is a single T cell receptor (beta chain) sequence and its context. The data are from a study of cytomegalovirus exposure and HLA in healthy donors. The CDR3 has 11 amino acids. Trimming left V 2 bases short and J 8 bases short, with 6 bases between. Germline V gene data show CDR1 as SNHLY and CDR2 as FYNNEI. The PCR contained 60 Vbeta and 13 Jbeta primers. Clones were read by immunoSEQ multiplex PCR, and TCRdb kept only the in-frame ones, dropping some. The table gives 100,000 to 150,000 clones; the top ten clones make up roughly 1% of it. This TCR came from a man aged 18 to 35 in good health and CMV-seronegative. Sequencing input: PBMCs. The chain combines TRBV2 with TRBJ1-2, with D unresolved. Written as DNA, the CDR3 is TGTGCCAGCAGTGAATACTTCGGCTACACCTTC. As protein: CASSEYFGYTF.